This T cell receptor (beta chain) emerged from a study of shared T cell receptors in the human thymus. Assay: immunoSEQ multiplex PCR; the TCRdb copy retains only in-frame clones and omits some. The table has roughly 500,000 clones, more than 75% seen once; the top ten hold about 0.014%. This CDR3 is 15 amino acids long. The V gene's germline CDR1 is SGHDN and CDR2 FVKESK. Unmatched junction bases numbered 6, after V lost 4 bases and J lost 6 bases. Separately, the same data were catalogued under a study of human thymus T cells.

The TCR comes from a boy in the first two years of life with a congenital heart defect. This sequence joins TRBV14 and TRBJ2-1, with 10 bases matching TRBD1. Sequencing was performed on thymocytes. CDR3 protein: CASSPGQGKGNEQFF. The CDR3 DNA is TGTGCCAGCAGCCCGGGACAGGGGAAGGGCAATGAGCAGTTCTTC.